This T cell receptor (beta chain) was recovered during a study of blood T cell repertoires in COVID-19. In the study overall: PBMCs, B-cell-depleted T cells, or T cells provided the cDNA or gDNA that made up the material.

Clones were read by immunoSEQ multiplex PCR, and TCRdb kept only the in-frame ones, dropping some. The table has around 400,000 clones, around 87% seen once. Patients from Seattle were sampled longitudinally, starting during active infection. Germline loops: CDR1 SGHTA, CDR2 FQGNSA. The length of the CDR3 is 13 residues. Trimming took off 5 bases at V and 1 base at J, with 9 bases between the two ends. The receptor was isolated from a woman aged 25 to 39 with COVID-19, enrolled during active disease. This chain links TRBV7-2 with TRBJ2-7, with unresolved D. Sequencing used peripheral blood. CDR3 sequence (DNA): TGTGCCAGCAGCGACGGGTATTCCTACGAGCAGTACTTC. Residues: CASSDGYSYEQYF.